The TCR beta chain described here comes from a study of cytomegalovirus exposure and HLA in healthy donors. 13 Jbeta primers and 60 Vbeta primers were used for the PCR. Repertoires were generated with immunoSEQ multiplex PCR, while TCRdb's copy carries only in-frame clones and drops some. There are a few hundred thousand clones in the sample; about four fifths occur only once, and 2% to 2.5% lies in the top ten. The CDR3 is 17 amino acids. V gave up 4 bases and J gave up 3 bases; unmatched junction bases: 9. Germline assignment: CDR1 ENHRY and CDR2 SYGVKD. The receptor's source is a woman in her 40s in good health and CMV-seropositive. The chain couples TRBV10-3 to TRBJ2-1; 10 bases line up with TRBD1. The specimen sequenced was PBMCs. In nucleotides, the CDR3 is TGTGCCATCAGTGGACTGAGGACAGGGGGACACTACAATGAGCAGTTCTTC. As protein: CAISGLRTGGHYNEQFF.